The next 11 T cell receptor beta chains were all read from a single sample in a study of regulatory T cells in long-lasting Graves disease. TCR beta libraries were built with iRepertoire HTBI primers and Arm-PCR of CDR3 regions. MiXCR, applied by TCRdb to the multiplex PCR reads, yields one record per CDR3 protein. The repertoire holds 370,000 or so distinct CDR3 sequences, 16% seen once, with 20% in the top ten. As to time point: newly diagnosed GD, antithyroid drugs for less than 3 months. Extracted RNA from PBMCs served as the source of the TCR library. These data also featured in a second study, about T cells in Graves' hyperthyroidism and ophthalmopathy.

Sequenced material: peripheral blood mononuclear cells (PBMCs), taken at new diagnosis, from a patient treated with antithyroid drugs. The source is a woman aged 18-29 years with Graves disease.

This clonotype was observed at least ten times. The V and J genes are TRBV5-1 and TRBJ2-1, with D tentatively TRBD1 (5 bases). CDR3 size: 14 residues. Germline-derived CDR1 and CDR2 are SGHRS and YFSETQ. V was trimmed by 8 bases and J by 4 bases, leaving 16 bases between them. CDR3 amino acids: CASRLGEIYNEQFF. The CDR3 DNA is TGCGCCAGTCGGCTAGGGGAAATATACAATGAGCAGTTCTTC.

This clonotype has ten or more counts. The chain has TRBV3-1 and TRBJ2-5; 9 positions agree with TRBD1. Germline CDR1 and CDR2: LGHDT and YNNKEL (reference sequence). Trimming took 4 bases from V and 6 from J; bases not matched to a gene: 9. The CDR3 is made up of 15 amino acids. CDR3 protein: CASSLSAGQGKTQYF. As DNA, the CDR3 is TGTGCCAGCAGCCTCTCCGCCGGACAGGGGAAGACCCAGTACTTC.

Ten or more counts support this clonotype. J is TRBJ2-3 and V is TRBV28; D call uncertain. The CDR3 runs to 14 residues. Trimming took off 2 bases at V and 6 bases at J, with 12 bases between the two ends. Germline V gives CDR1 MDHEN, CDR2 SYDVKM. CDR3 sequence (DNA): TGTGCCAGCAGTTTAATAGGCGCTCCGGATACGCAGTATTTT. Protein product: CASSLIGAPDTQYF. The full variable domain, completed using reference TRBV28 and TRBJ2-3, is DVKVTQSSRYLVKRTGEKVFLECVQDMDHENMFWYRQDPGLGLRLIYFSYDVKMKEKGDIPEGYSVSREKKERFSLILESASTNQTSMYLCASSLIGAPDTQYFGPGTRLTVL.

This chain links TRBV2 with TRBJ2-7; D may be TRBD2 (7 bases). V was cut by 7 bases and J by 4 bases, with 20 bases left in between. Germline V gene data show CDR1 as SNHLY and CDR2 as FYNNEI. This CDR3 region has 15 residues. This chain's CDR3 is CASIAGPGQRYEQYF. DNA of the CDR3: TGTGCCAGCATAGCGGGCCCCGGACAGAGGTACGAGCAGTACTTC.

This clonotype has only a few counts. The CDR3 DNA reads as TGTGCCAGCAGTCCAAATGGGGAGGACGCTTTCTTT. Residues: CASSPNGEDAFF. The chain uses TRBV6-1 and TRBJ1-1; D ambiguous. V was cut by 5 bases and J by 11 bases, with 15 bases left in between. The germline gives CDR1 MNHNS, CDR2 SASEGT. This CDR3 comprises 12 residues.

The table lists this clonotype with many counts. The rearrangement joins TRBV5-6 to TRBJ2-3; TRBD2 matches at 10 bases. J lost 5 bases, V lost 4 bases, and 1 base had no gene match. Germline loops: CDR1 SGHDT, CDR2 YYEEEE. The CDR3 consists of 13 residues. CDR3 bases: TGTGCCAGCAGCCGACTAGCGGGAGATACGCAGTATTTT. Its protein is CASSRLAGDTQYF.

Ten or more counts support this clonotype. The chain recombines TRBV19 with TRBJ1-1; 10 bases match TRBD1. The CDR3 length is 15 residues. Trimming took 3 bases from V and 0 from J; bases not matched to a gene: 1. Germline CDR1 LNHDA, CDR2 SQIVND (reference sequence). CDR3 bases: TGTGCCAGTAGTATCGGACAGGGGGTGAACACTGAAGCTTTCTTT. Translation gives CASSIGQGVNTEAFF.

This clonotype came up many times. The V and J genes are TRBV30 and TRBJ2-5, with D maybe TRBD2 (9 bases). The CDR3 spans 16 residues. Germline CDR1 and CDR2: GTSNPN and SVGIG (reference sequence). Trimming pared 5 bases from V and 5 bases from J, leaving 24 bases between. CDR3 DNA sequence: TGTGCCTGGGCCAGGGGGCCTGGCGGGAGGGGGGAGACCCAGTACTTC. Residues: CAWARGPGGRGETQYF.

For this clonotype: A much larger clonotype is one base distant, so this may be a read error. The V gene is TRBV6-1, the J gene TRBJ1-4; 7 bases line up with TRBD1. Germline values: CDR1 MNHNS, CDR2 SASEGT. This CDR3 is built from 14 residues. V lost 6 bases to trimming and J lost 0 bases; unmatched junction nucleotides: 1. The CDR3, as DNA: TGTGCCAGCAGGGACAGGCCAACTAATGAAAAACTGTTTTTT. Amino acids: CASRDRPTNEKLFF.

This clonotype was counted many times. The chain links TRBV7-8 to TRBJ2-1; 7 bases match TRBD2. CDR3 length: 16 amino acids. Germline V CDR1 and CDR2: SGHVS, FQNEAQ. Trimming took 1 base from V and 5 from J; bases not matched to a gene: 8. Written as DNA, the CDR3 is TGTGCCAGCAGCTTAGTCTCCGTGACTAGCCACAATGAGCAGTTCTTC. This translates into CASSLVSVTSHNEQFF.

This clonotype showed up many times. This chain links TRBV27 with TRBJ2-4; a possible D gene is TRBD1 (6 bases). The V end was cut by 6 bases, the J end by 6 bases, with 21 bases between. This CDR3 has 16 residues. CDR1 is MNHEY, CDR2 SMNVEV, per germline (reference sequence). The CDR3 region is CASSKFAETQGNIQYF. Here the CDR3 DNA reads TGTGCCAGCAGCAAGTTCGCGGAAACACAGGGAAACATTCAGTACTTC.